What follows is one T cell receptor (beta chain) and its context. The primer mix had 60 Vbeta and 13 Jbeta primers. As handled by the study authors: In a later analysis, the count reached 82 million or so unique TCR beta chains, with approximately 11 million shared. The method was immunoSEQ multiplex PCR; TCRdb's version includes in-frame clones alone and lacks a portion of them. For V, J and clone size, that table is used; D and trimming come from the DNA. Found here are 110,000 or so clones, 73% of them singletons; the top ten hold around 7.7%. This record belongs to a study of cytomegalovirus exposure and HLA in healthy donors. V lost 4 bases and J lost 5; bases outside the gene matches: 5. CDR1 and CDR2 from the germline V gene are LNHDA and SQIVND (reference sequence). CDR3 length: 14 residues.

The rearrangement uses TRBV19 and TRBJ2-3; 8 bases are shared with TRBD1. Source material: PBMCs. The sequence derives from a middle-aged man in good health and CMV-seronegative. CDR3 protein: CASSTQGARDTQYF. CDR3 in DNA: TGTGCCAGTAGTACTCAGGGGGCGAGAGATACGCAGTATTTT. Using reference TRBV19 and TRBJ2-3 for the parts outside the CDR3, the full variable domain is DGGITQSPKYLFRKEGQNVTLSCEQNLNHDAMYWYRQDPGQGLRLIYYSQIVNDFQKGDIAEGYSVSREKKESFPLTVTSAQKNPTAFYLCASSTQGARDTQYFGPGTRLTVL.